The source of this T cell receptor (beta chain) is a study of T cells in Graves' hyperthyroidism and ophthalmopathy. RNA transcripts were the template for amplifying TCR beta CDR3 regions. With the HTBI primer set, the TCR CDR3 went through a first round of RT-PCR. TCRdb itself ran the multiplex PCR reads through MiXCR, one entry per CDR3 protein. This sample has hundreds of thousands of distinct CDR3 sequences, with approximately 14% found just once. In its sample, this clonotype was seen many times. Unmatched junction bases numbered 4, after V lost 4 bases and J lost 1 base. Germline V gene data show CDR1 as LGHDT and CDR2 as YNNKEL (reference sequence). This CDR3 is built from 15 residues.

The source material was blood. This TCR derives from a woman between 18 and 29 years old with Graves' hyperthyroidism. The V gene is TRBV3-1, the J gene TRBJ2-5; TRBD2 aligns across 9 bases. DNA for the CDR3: TGTGCCAGCAGCCTCGCTAGCGGGGTCCAAGAGACCCAGTACTTC. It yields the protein CASSLASGVQETQYF.